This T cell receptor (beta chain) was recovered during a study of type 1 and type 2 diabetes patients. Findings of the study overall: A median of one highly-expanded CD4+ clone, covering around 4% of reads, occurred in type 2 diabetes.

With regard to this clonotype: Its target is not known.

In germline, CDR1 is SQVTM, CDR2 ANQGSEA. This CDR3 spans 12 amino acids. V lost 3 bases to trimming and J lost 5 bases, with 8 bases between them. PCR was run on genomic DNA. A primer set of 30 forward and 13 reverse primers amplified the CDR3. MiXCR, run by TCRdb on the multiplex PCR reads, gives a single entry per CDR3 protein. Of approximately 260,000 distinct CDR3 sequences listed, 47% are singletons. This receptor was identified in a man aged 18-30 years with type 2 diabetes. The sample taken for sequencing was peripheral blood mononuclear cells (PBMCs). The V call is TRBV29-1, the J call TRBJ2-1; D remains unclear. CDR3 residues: CSVDYGDNEQFF. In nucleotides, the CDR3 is TGCAGCGTTGACTACGGTGACAATGAGCAGTTCTTC.